The sequence of this T cell receptor beta chain was determined in a study of T-cell memory formation after mild COVID-19. Study summary: Largely, TCR clusters stayed within a single donor. Regarding the study as a whole: The appearance of some responding clones in pre-infection memory suggested that cross-reactive memory joined. There was a balanced CD4/CD8 profile in clones contracting day 15 to 85, and later expanders leaned CD4+.

TCR alpha and TCR beta cDNA libraries carrying sample barcodes and UMIs came from 5'RACE with constant-segment primers. TCRdb reprocessed the 5' RACE reads with MiXCR, giving one entry per CDR3 protein. This table has 150,000 to 200,000 distinct CDR3 sequences, roughly 17% appearing once. In its sample, this clonotype was seen a few times. Its target is unknown. Sequencing was done on a sample of PBMCs or a T cell subset sorted from them (not recorded which). The receptor was derived from an adult woman who had mild COVID-19 (a few samples of this study predate the infection). Cell type and time point are not known.

CDR3 in amino acids: CASRREGSSYNEQFF. CDR3 in DNA: TGCGCCAGCAGACGCGAAGGAAGCTCCTACAATGAGCAGTTCTTC. The rearrangement links TRBV5-1 to TRBJ2-1, with D unclear. The CDR3 runs 15 residues. Germline V gene sequence: CDR1 SGHRS, CDR2 YFSETQ. Between the trimmed V and J ends, which lost 5 bases and 0 bases, there was a span of 12 bases.